These 25 T cell receptor beta chains were all obtained from the same sample, sequenced in a study of T cell responses to AZD1222 COVID-19 vaccine. Data came from immunoSEQ multiplex PCR; TCRdb stores just in-frame clones and leaves some out. The table records 120,000 or so clones, about nine tenths of them present only once. This specimen was peripheral blood, taken on day 0 of AZD1222 vaccination. The receptors come from an adult in good health.

V gene TRBV9 combines with J gene TRBJ1-4; 8 bases line up with TRBD1. Germline loops: CDR1 SGDLS, CDR2 YYNGEE. The CDR3 extends over 16 amino acids. V lost 0 bases to trimming and J lost 3 bases; unmatched junction nucleotides: 4. CDR3 DNA sequence: TGTGCCAGCAGCGTAGGGACAGGGAGTTCTAATGAAAAACTGTTTTTT. Translating gives CASSVGTGSSNEKLFF.

The chain is built from TRBV2 and TRBJ2-2, with 7 positions matching TRBD2. The germline CDR1 and CDR2 sequences are SNHLY and FYNNEI. The V and J ends lost 7 bases and 0 bases, in that order; junction bases with no gene match: 5. The CDR3 totals 15 residues. CDR3 bases: TGTGCCAGCAAGGGCGGGGGAACGAACACCGGGGAGCTGTTTTTT. Amino acids: CASKGGGTNTGELFF.

The chain carries TRBV28 and TRBJ1-2; tentatively, D is TRBD1 (6 bases). In germline, CDR1 is MDHEN, CDR2 SYDVKM. The CDR3 runs 13 residues. V was shortened by 4 bases and J by 4 bases, with 10 bases between the two germline ends. The CDR3 sequence is CASSWTASYGYTF. The DNA for the CDR3 is TGTGCCAGCAGTTGGACAGCCTCCTATGGCTACACCTTC.

This chain uses TRBV9 with TRBJ2-7; possibly TRBD1 or TRBD2 for D (5 bases each). The CDR3 length is 14 residues. Germline loops: CDR1 SGDLS, CDR2 YYNGEE. V was clipped by 4 bases and J by 3 bases, with 14 bases between them. The CDR3 DNA reads TGTGCCAGCAGCCCCCAGTCGGGGCTCTACGAGCAGTACTTC. Protein sequence: CASSPQSGLYEQYF.

The chain has TRBV5-1 and TRBJ1-1; 9 nucleotides line up with TRBD1. The CDR3 extends over 13 amino acids. Germline-derived CDR1 and CDR2 are SGHRS and YFSETQ. V lost 0 bases and J lost 6; bases outside the gene matches: 0. DNA of the CDR3: TGCGCCAGCAGCTTGGGGGACAGGGCTGAAGCTTTCTTT. Translation: CASSLGDRAEAFF.

The rearrangement uses TRBV10-3 and TRBJ2-5; TRBD2 agrees at 7 bases. Germline V gene lookup returns CDR1 ENHRY and CDR2 SYGVKD. The V and J ends lost 6 bases and 2 bases, in that order; junction bases with no gene match: 3. CDR3 length: 13 amino acids. In DNA, the CDR3 is TGTGCCATCAGACTGGGGGGGCAAGAGACCCAGTACTTC. This sequence encodes CAIRLGGQETQYF.

The chain combines TRBV29-1 with TRBJ2-6; the D gene could be TRBD1 or TRBD2 (5 bases each). Germline V gene data show CDR1 as SQVTM and CDR2 as ANQGSEA. The CDR3 spans 17 residues. Trimming stripped 6 bases from V and 0 bases from J, with 18 bases between. The CDR3 nucleotides read TGCAGCGTCGCCGGGACGCTCGACCCCTCTGGGGCCAACGTCCTGACTTTC. It encodes CSVAGTLDPSGANVLTF.

This chain links TRBV4-3 with TRBJ2-7; D may correspond to TRBD1 or TRBD2 (5 bases each). Germline V lookup: CDR1 LGHNA, CDR2 YSLEER. The V end lost 3 bases, the J end lost 2 bases, and 14 bases lay between the germline ends. The CDR3 totals 15 residues. CDR3 bases: TGCGCCAGCAGCCAGCAGGGCCGGGGTCCCTACGAGCAGTACTTC. Translation gives CASSQQGRGPYEQYF.

This clone has only one observation. This chain uses TRBV7-2 with TRBJ2-7, with D unclear. The CDR3 covers 14 residues. Trimming cost V 5 bases and J 0 bases, with 11 bases left between them. CDR1 SGHTA and CDR2 FQGNSA come from the germline V gene. For the CDR3, the DNA is TGTGCCAGCAGCCCGCACAGCGTCTCCTACGAGCAGTACTTC. Its protein is CASSPHSVSYEQYF.

The chain combines TRBV13 with TRBJ2-7; no clear D. In germline, CDR1 is PRHDT, CDR2 FYEKMQ (reference sequence). Trimming shortened V by 5 bases and J by 2 bases, and 7 bases separated the two germline ends. There are 12 residues in the CDR3. The CDR3: CASSRTAYEQYF. The CDR3 nucleotides read TGTGCCAGCAGCCGGACGGCCTACGAGCAGTACTTC.

The V call is TRBV30, the J call TRBJ1-1, with 9 bases matching TRBD1. Germline V gene lookup returns CDR1 GTSNPN and CDR2 SVGIG (reference sequence). The V and J ends lost 2 bases and 10 bases, in that order; junction bases with no gene match: 2. The CDR3 loop spans 11 amino acids. CDR3 sequence reads: CAWSTGGAAFF. The CDR3 coding sequence is TGTGCCTGGAGTACAGGGGGCGCAGCTTTCTTT.

This chain connects TRBV28 to TRBJ2-1; 8 bases fit TRBD1. Germline V lookup: CDR1 MDHEN, CDR2 SYDVKM. There are 14 residues in the CDR3. With 4 bases clipped from V and 7 bases from J, the junction kept 6 bases outside the gene matches. As DNA, the CDR3 is TGTGCCAGCAGTTCAGGACAGGGTAGGAATGAGCAGTTCTTC. This translates into CASSSGQGRNEQFF.

The chain has TRBV11-2 and TRBJ2-7; unclear D gene. The V and J ends lost 5 bases and 3 bases respectively, with 11 bases between them. The CDR3 has 13 amino acids. Germline V gene lookup returns CDR1 SGHAT and CDR2 FQNNGV. CDR3 sequence (DNA): TGTGCCAGCAGCCCTGATTATTTCTACGAGCAGTACTTC. Its translation: CASSPDYFYEQYF.

The chain's CDR3 is CASSPGTAYQPQHF. The DNA of the CDR3 is TGTGCCAGCTCACCAGGGACAGCTTATCAGCCCCAGCATTTT. The V gene is TRBV18, the J gene TRBJ1-5; 7 nucleotides line up with TRBD1. Unmatched junction bases numbered 3, after V lost 2 bases and J lost 5 bases. Per the germline V gene, CDR1 is KGHSH and CDR2 is LQKENI. This CDR3 is 14 amino acids long.

This sequence joins TRBV5-4 and TRBJ1-2; the match to TRBD1 covers 11 bases. Germline CDR1 and CDR2: SGHNT and YYREEE (reference sequence). V lost 0 bases and J lost 7; bases outside the gene matches: 8. The CDR3 is made up of 16 amino acids. The CDR3 DNA is TGTGCCAGCAGCTTGGGGGGGACAGGGGGATCATCTGGCTACACCTTC. This translates into CASSLGGTGGSSGYTF.

This chain's CDR3 is CASSLERGGGKETQYF. As DNA, the CDR3 is TGTGCCAGCAGCTTGGAGCGGGGGGGAGGGAAAGAGACCCAGTACTTC. This rearrangement joins TRBV5-7 to TRBJ2-5, with 10 bases aligning to TRBD2. TRBV5-7 is designated an ORF whose function remains uncertain. Unmatched junction bases numbered 5, after V lost 0 bases and J lost 3 bases. The CDR3 is 16 amino acids.

The rearrangement joins TRBV7-8 to TRBJ1-4; the D is unclear. Per the germline V gene, CDR1 is SGHVS and CDR2 is FQNEAQ. The V end lost 0 bases, the J end lost 10 bases, and 15 bases lay between the germline ends. The CDR3 consists of 15 residues. CDR3 bases: TGTGCCAGCAGCTTAGCGTTATCGGCCCCGGGAAAACTGTTTTTT. Translating gives CASSLALSAPGKLFF.

The DNA of the CDR3 is TGTGCCAGCAGCCCACGGACAGGGTCCTACAATGAGCAGTTCTTC. It codes for CASSPRTGSYNEQFF. The chain couples TRBV7-3 to TRBJ2-1; 8 bases align to TRBD1. The CDR3 totals 15 residues. V dropped 5 bases and J dropped 1; count of bases not matched to a gene: 4. The germline V gene encodes CDR1 SGHTA and CDR2 FQGTGA.

This rearrangement joins TRBV5-8 to TRBJ1-2; 9 nucleotides line up with TRBD1. Germline V CDR1 and CDR2: SGHTS, YDEGEE. CDR3 length: 17 residues. V lost 0 bases and J lost 4; bases outside the gene matches: 10. The CDR3 sequence is CASSLVYDRGSTYGYTF. CDR3 DNA: TGTGCCAGCAGCTTGGTGTACGACAGGGGGTCGACCTATGGCTACACCTTC.

The chain carries TRBV20-1 and TRBJ1-6; D gene ambiguous. The CDR3 is 10 amino acids. Trimming left V 6 bases short and J 14 bases short, with 11 bases between. Germline V gives CDR1 DFQATT, CDR2 SNEGSKA (reference sequence). The CDR3 DNA is TGCAGTGCCCTGGGGTTCGCCCTCCACTTT. Protein: CSALGFALHF.

V gene TRBV5-3 combines with J gene TRBJ2-5; D may be TRBD2 (5 bases). TRBV5-3 is an open reading frame whose function is uncertain. The CDR3 covers 15 residues. V lost 4 bases and J 1 base, leaving 14 bases between the germline ends. The CDR3 spells CARSLDGLIQETQYF. The DNA of the CDR3 is TGTGCCAGAAGCCTCGACGGACTTATCCAAGAGACCCAGTACTTC.

This clone was recorded only once. V usage is TRBV7-6 and J usage is TRBJ2-3; 10 bases align to TRBD2. In germline, CDR1 is SGHVS, CDR2 FNYEAQ. The CDR3 sequence is 19 residues long. Germline trimming cut 5 bases from V and 3 bases from J; bases unmatched to any gene: 17. This CDR3 reads CASSPPRQRGGLGTDTQYF. The CDR3 DNA reads TGTGCCAGCAGCCCTCCCAGGCAGCGGGGGGGCCTCGGTACAGATACGCAGTATTTT.

In regard to this clone: The identical CDR3 is also encoded by other nucleotide sequences in the sample. Here the CDR3 reads CASSLGTYEQYF. CDR3 DNA: TGTGCCAGCAGCTTGGGTACCTACGAGCAGTACTTC. This rearrangement joins TRBV5-4 to TRBJ2-7, with D unresolved. CDR3 size: 12 residues. V was pared by 0 bases and J by 2 bases, with 3 bases between. Germline V gives CDR1 SGHNT, CDR2 YYREEE (reference sequence). Combining the CDR3 with reference TRBV5-4 and TRBJ2-7 gives the whole variable domain ETGVTQSPTHLIKTRGQQVTLRCSSQSGHNTVSWYQQALGQGPQFIFQYYREEENGRGNFPPRFSGLQFPNYSSELNVNALELDDSALYLCASSLGTYEQYFGPGTRLTVT.

CDR3 sequence (DNA): TGTGCCAGCAGTTCCCGATCCAGGGCCCCCTACGACTACGAGCAGTACTTC. It yields the protein CASSSRSRAPYDYEQYF. The V call is TRBV28, the J call TRBJ2-7; possibly TRBD1 for D (5 bases). The CDR3 totals 17 residues. The germline V gene has CDR1 MDHEN and CDR2 SYDVKM. Trimming took off 4 bases at V and 3 bases at J, with 22 bases between the two ends.

The chain combines TRBV7-3 with TRBJ1-1; D call uncertain. This CDR3 spans 15 amino acids. Trimming left V 2 bases short and J 1 base short, with 11 bases between. Per the germline V gene, CDR1 is SGHTA and CDR2 is FQGTGA. CDR3: CASSLLGQSNTEAFF. CDR3 nucleotide sequence: TGTGCCAGCAGCTTATTGGGTCAGTCGAACACTGAAGCTTTCTTT.